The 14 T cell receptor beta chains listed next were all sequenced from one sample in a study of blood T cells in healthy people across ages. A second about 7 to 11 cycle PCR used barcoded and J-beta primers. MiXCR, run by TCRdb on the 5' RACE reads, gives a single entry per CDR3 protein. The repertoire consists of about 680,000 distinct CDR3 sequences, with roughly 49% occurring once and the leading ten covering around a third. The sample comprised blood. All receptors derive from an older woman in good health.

Written as DNA, the CDR3 is TGTGCCAGCAGCTTTGATCCCGGGGCCACCGGGGAGCTGTTTTTT. Its protein product is CASSFDPGATGELFF. The gene calls are TRBV11-2 and TRBJ2-2; TRBD1 or TRBD2 may be the D gene (5 bases each). The V end lost 3 bases, the J end lost 4 bases, and 12 bases lay between the germline ends. Germline assignment: CDR1 SGHAT and CDR2 FQNNGV. The CDR3 is 15 amino acids. Variable domain in full (rest from reference TRBV11-2 and TRBJ2-2): EAGVAQSPRYKIIEKRQSVAFWCNPISGHATLYWYQQILGQGPKLLIQFQNNGVVDDSQLPKDRFSAERLKGVDSTLKIQPAKLEDSAVYLCASSFDPGATGELFFGEGSRLTVL.

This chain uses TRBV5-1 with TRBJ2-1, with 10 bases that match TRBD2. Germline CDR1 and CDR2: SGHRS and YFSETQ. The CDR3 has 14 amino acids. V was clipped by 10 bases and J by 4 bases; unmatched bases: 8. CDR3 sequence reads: CAVRTSGSYNEQFF. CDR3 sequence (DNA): TGCGCCGTTCGGACTAGCGGCTCATACAATGAGCAGTTCTTC.

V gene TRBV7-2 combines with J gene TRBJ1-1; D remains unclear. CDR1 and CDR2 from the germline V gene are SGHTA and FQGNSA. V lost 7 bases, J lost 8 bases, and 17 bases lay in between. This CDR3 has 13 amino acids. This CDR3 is CASNSEAGLEAFF. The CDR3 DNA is TGTGCCAGCAACTCGGAGGCGGGTCTCGAAGCTTTCTTT.

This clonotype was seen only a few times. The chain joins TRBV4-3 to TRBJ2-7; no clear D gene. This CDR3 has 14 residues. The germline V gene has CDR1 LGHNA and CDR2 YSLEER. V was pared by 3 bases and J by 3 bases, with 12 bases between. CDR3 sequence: CASSQKGNSYEQYF. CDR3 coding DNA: TGCGCCAGCAGCCAGAAGGGAAATAGCTACGAGCAGTACTTC.

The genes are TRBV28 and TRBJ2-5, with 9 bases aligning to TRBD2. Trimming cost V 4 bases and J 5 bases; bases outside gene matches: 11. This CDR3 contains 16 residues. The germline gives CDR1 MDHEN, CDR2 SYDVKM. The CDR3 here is CASSSVAGVVRETQYF. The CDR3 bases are TGTGCCAGCAGTTCCGTAGCGGGAGTTGTTCGGGAGACCCAGTACTTC. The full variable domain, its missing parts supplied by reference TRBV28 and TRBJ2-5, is DVKVTQSSRYLVKRTGEKVFLECVQDMDHENMFWYRQDPGLGLRLIYFSYDVKMKEKGDIPEGYSVSREKKERFSLILESASTNQTSMYLCASSSVAGVVRETQYFGPGTRLLVL.

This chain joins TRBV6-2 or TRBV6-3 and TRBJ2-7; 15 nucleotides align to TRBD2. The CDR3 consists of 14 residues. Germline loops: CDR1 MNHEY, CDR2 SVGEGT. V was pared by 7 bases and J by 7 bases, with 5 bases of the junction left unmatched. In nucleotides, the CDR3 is TGTGCCAGCAAAGGACTAGCGGGAGGGGCTGAGCAGTACTTC. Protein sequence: CASKGLAGGAEQYF.

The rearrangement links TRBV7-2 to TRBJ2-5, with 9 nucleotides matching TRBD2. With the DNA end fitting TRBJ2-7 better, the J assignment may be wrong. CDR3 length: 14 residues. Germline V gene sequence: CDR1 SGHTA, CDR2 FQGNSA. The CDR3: CASSSAGTSSEQYF. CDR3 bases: TGTGCCAGCAGCTCTGCCGGGACTAGCTCCGAGCAGTACTTC.

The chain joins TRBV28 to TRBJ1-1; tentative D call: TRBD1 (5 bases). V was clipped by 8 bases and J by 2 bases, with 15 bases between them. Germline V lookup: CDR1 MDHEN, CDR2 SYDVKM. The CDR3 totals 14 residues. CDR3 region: CASLSGGTNTEAFF. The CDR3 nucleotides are TGTGCCAGCCTTTCCGGGGGAACTAACACTGAAGCTTTCTTT.

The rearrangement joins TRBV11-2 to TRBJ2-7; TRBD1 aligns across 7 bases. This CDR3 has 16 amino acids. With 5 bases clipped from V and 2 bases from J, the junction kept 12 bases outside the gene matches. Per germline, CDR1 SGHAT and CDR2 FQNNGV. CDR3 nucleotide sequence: TGTGCCAGCAGCAGCTTCGAGGGGGCAGTCCCCTACGAGCAGTACTTC. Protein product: CASSSFEGAVPYEQYF.

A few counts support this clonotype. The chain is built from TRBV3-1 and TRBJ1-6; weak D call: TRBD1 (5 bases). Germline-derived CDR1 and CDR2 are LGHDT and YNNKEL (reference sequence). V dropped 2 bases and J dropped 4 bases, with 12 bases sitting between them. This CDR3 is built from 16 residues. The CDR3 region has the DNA TGTGCCAGCAGCCAATTTCGGGACGGTTATAATTCACCCCTCCACTTT. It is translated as CASSQFRDGYNSPLHF.

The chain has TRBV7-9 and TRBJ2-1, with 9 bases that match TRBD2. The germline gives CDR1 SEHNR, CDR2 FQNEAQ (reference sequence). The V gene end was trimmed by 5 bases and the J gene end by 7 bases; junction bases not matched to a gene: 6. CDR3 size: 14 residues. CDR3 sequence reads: CASSPTGLANEQFF. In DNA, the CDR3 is TGTGCCAGCAGCCCTACAGGACTAGCGAATGAGCAGTTCTTC.

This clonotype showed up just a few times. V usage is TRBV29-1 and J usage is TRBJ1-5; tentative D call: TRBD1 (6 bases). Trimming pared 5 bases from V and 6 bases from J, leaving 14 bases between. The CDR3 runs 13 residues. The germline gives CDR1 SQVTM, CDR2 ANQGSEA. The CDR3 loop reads CSVQQGNSQPQHF. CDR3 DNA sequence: TGCAGCGTTCAACAGGGTAATAGTCAGCCCCAGCATTTT.

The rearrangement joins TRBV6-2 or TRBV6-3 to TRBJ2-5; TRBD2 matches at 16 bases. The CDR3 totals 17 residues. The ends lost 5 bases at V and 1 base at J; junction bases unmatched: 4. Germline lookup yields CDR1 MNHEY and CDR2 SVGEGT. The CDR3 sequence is CASSKGTSGRVQETQYF. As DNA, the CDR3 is TGTGCCAGCAGTAAAGGGACTAGCGGGAGGGTCCAAGAGACCCAGTACTTC.

The CDR3 DNA reads as TGCGCCAGCAGCCAAGATCCCACAGATACGCAGTATTTT. Protein: CASSQDPTDTQYF. The rearrangement links TRBV4-3 to TRBJ2-3; D is undetermined. Trimming left V 0 bases short and J 2 bases short, with 3 bases between. The CDR3 runs to 13 residues. Germline V gives CDR1 LGHNA, CDR2 YSLEER.